These 2 T cell receptor beta chains came from one sample sequenced in a study of T-cell reconstitution after alpha-beta-depleted transplantation in children. For TCRbeta, the library was prepared with unique molecular identifiers. Each CDR3 protein gets one entry after TCRdb re-called the PCR reads with MiXCR. This table has around 410,000 distinct CDR3 sequences, approximately 11% appearing once. The material was PBMCs from the stem cell graft donor, obtained from the stem cell graft. The receptors shown here come from a human donor who donated a stem cell graft to a child with acute myeloid leukemia.

This clonotype showed up just a few times. The chain has TRBV7-8 and TRBJ2-1, with TRBD2 matching over 7 bases. V was pared by 4 bases and J by 7 bases, with 10 bases of the junction left unmatched. Germline CDR1 SGHVS, CDR2 FQNEAQ. The CDR3 is 15 residues long. CDR3 region: CASSWGSGPQNEQFF. The CDR3 DNA follows: TGTGCCAGCAGCTGGGGTAGCGGGCCTCAGAATGAGCAGTTCTTC.

The table lists this clonotype with a few counts. J is TRBJ2-7 and V is TRBV7-8, with 7 bases matching TRBD1. The germline gives CDR1 SGHVS, CDR2 FQNEAQ. After removal of 0 bases from V and 3 bases from J, the junction contained 5 bases not matched to a gene. The CDR3 runs to 15 residues. CDR3 protein: CASSLASRDSYEQYV. CDR3 nucleotides: TGTGCCAGCAGCTTAGCATCCCGGGACAGCTACGAGCAGTACGTC.